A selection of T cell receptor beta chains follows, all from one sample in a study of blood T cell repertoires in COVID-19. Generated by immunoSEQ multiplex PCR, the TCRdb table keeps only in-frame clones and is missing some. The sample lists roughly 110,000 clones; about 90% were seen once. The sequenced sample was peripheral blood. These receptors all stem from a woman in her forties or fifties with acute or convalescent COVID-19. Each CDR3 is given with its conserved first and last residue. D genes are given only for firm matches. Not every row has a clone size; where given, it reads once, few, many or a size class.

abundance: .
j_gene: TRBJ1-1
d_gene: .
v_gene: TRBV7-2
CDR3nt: TGTGCCAGCAGCCAACGGGTTTCTGAAGCTTTCTTT
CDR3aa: CASSQRVSEAFF

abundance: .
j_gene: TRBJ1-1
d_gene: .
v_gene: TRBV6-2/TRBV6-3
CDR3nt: TGTGCCAGCAGTCGGTGGTCCGGGGGAGGGACTGAAGCTTTCTTT
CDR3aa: CASSRWSGGGTEAFF

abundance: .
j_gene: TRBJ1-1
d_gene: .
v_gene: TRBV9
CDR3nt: TGTGCCAGCAGCCGCCGGGTTGGGTCTGAAGCTTTCTTT
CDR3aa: CASSRRVGSEAFF

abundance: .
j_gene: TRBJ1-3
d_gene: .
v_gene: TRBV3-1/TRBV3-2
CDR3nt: TGTGCCAGCAGCCAACAGGGGCCAAACACCATATATTTT
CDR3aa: CASSQQGPNTIYF

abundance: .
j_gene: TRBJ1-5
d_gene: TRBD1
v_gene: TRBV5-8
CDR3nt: TGTGCCAGCAGCTTGGGTGACAGGGACCAGCCCCAGCATTTT
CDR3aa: CASSLGDRDQPQHF

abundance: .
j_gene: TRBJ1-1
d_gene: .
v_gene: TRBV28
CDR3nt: TGTGCCAGCAGCCCCGGGACTGAAGCTTTCTTT
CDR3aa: CASSPGTEAFF

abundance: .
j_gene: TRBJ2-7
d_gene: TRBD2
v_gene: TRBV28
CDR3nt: TGTGCCAGTTCCCGGGGGGGATACTACGAGCAGTACTTC
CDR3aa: CASSRGGYYEQYF

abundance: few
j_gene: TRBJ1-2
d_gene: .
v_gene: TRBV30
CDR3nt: TGTGCCTGGAGGGCCTATCAGGGGCCTCCTGATGAGGGCTACACCTTC
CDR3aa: CAWRAYQGPPDEGYTF

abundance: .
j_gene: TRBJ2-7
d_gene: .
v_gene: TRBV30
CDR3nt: TGTGCCTGGAGTGTTGGCAGATCGAAAGAGCAGTACTTC
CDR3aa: CAWSVGRSKEQYF

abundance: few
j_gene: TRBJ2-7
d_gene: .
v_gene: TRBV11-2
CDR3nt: TGTGCCAGCAGCTTAGGCCCCGCCAGTACCCTCTACGAGCAGTACTTC
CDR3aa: CASSLGPASTLYEQYF

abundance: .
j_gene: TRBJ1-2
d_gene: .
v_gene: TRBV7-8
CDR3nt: TGTGCCAGCAGCTTAGCTGGGGACGGGGGATTTTATGGCTACACCTTC
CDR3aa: CASSLAGDGGFYGYTF

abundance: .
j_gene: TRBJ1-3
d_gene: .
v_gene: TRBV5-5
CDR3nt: TGTGCCAGCAGCTTGGCCTTGCAGGAGGCCCCAAACACCATATATTTT
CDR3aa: CASSLALQEAPNTIYF

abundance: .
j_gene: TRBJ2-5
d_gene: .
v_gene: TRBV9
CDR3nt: TGTGCCAGCAGCGGCCGCGGGTCGGCTAGCTGGTCCGAGACCCAGTACTTC
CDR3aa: CASSGRGSASWSETQYF

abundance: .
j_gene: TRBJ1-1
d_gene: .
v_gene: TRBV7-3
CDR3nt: TGTGCCAGCAGCTTAAGTCGCGTCACTGAAGCTTTCTTT
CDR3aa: CASSLSRVTEAFF

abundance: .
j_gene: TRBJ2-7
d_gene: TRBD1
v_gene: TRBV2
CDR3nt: TGTGCCAGTCGTAGACAGGGTATCTACGAGCAGTACTTC
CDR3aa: CASRRQGIYEQYF

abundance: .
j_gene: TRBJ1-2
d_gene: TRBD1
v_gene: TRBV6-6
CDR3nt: TGTGCCAGCAGTTCACAGGGGGTTGGGTATGGCTACACCTTC
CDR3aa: CASSSQGVGYGYTF

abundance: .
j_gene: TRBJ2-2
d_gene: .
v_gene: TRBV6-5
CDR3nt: TGTGCCAGCAGTTGGTCGGCACAGCTAAACACCGGGGAGCTGTTTTTT
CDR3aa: CASSWSAQLNTGELFF

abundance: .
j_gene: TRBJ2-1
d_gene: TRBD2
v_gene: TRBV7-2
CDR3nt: TGTGCCAGCAGCTCCCAGGGCGGGAGTCTGAATGAGCAGTTCTTC
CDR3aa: CASSSQGGSLNEQFF

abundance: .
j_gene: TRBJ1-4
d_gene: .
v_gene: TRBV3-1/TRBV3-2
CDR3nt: TGTGCCAGCAGCCAAGACGGTGGCGGAAAACTGTTTTTT
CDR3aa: CASSQDGGGKLFF

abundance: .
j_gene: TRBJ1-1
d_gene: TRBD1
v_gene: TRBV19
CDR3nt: TGTGCCAGTAGTATAGGCAGGACAGGTAACACTGAAGCTTTCTTT
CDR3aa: CASSIGRTGNTEAFF

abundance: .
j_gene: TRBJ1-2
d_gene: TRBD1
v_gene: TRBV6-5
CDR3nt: TGTGCCAGCAGTTACTCGTGGACAGGGGGCGGTGGCTACACCTTC
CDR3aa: CASSYSWTGGGGYTF

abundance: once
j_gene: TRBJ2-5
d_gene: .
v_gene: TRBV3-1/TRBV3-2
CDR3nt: TGTGCCAGCAGCCCTGACAACCAAGAGACCCAGTACTTC
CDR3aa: CASSPDNQETQYF

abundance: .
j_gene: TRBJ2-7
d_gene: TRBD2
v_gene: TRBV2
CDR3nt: TGTGCCAGCAATCTCAACATAGCGGGAGAGAACTCCTACGAGCAGTACTTC
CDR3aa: CASNLNIAGENSYEQYF

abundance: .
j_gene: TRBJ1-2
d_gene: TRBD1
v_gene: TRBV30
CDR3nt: TGTGCCTGGGCTGGACAGGGGAATGGCTACACCTTC
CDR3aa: CAWAGQGNGYTF